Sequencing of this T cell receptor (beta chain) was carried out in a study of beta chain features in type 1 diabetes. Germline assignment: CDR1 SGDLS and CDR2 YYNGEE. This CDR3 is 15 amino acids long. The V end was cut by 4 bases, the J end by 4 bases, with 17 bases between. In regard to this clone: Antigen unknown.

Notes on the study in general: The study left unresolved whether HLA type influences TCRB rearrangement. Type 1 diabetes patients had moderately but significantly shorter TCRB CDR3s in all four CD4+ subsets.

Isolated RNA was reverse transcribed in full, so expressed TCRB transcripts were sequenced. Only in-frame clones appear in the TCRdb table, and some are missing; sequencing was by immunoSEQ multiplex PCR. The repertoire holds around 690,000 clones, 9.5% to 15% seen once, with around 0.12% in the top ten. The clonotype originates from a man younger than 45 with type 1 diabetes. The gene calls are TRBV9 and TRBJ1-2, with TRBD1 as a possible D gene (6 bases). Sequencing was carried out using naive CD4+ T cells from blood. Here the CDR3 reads CASSPRHGQLYGYTF. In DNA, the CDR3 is TGTGCCAGCAGCCCACGACACGGACAGCTCTATGGCTACACCTTC.